The 10 T cell receptor beta chains below come from one sample, sequenced in a study of CD8 T cells in ankylosing spondylitis. TCRdb recomputed calls from the 5' RACE reads with MiXCR, one row per CDR3 protein. Of about 240,000 distinct CDR3 sequences in the sample, around 7.8% were seen once. Sequenced material: blood, either unsorted or a sorted T cell fraction (not recorded which). Every receptor here comes from a male donor with ankylosing spondylitis or in good health (not recorded which).

This clonotype has more than one count but fewer than ten. As DNA, the CDR3 is TGCAGTGCTAGTCGACAGGGTCGGGAGACCCAGTACTTC. It encodes CSASRQGRETQYF. This sequence joins TRBV20-1 and TRBJ2-5, with 7 bases fitting TRBD1. The V segment lost 3 bases and the J segment 5 bases; nucleotides outside the gene matches: 6. The CDR3 is 13 amino acids. CDR1 DFQATT and CDR2 SNEGSKA come from the germline V gene (reference sequence).

Ten or more counts support this clonotype. The chain recombines TRBV7-2 with TRBJ1-4; 9 bases map to TRBD1. The V and J ends lost 3 bases and 6 bases, in that order; junction bases with no gene match: 5. This CDR3 region has 15 residues. Germline CDR1 and CDR2: SGHTA and FQGNSA. The CDR3 sequence: CASSFRTGGYEKLFF. The CDR3 DNA follows: TGTGCCAGCAGCTTCCGCACAGGGGGCTATGAAAAACTGTTTTTT.

This chain connects TRBV20-1 to TRBJ1-2, with D uncertain. The CDR3 contains 14 residues. Germline V gene data show CDR1 as DFQATT and CDR2 as SNEGSKA (reference sequence). Trimming cost V 0 bases and J 5 bases, with 13 bases left between them. The CDR3 reads CSAREYTPRYGYTF. The DNA for the CDR3 is TGCAGTGCTAGAGAGTACACCCCCCGATATGGCTACACCTTC.

This clonotype was counted ten times or more. The genes are TRBV12-3 or TRBV12-4 and TRBJ1-1; D uncertain. CDR3 length: 13 residues. Trimming left V 8 bases short and J 2 bases short, with 12 bases between. CDR3 region: CASVATGNTEAFF. The CDR3 region has the DNA TGTGCCAGCGTAGCGACGGGAAACACTGAAGCTTTCTTT.

In this sample, this clonotype turned up many times. The CDR3 DNA sequence: TGCAGTGCTAGAGATCGAGGCGGGAGTAAATCCTACAATGAGCAGTTCTTC. The encoded protein is CSARDRGGSKSYNEQFF. The rearrangement links TRBV20-1 to TRBJ2-1; TRBD2 aligns across 7 bases. Unmatched junction bases numbered 9, after V lost 0 bases and J lost 1 base. From germline, CDR1 is DFQATT and CDR2 SNEGSKA (reference sequence). The CDR3 loop spans 17 amino acids.

This clonotype was detected many times. The chain carries TRBV6-1 and TRBJ1-4, with a tentative D call TRBD1 (6 bases). This CDR3 comprises 15 residues. V shed 5 bases and J shed 7 bases, with 17 bases lying between them. Germline CDR1 MNHNS, CDR2 SASEGT. Written as DNA, the CDR3 is TGTGCCAGCAGTCCTCAGGGGAACCCAAGTGAAAAACTGTTTTTT. This sequence encodes CASSPQGNPSEKLFF.

This clonotype was detected ten times or more. The chain carries TRBV5-5 and TRBJ2-7; TRBD1 matches at 8 bases. V trimming: 4 bases; J trimming: 0 bases; junction bases outside the gene matches: 9. The CDR3 has 16 amino acids. The germline V gene has CDR1 SGHKS and CDR2 YYEKEE (reference sequence). The CDR3 is CASSRATGVFSYEQYF. CDR3 sequence (DNA): TGTGCCAGCAGCAGAGCGACAGGGGTCTTCTCCTACGAGCAGTACTTC.

This clonotype appeared many times. The gene calls are TRBV10-3 and TRBJ1-1; D remains unclear. V was trimmed by 2 bases and J by 10 bases, leaving 8 bases between them. There are 11 residues in the CDR3. In germline, CDR1 is ENHRY, CDR2 SYGVKD. For the CDR3, the DNA is TGTGCCATCAGTGAGCCTCCGAGAGCTTTCTTT. Protein: CAISEPPRAFF.

This clonotype was seen more than once but under ten times. The chain recombines TRBV30 with TRBJ1-3; TRBD1 is a possible D gene (5 bases). CDR3 length: 13 residues. Trimming took off 6 bases at V and 2 bases at J, with 11 bases between the two ends. Germline loops: CDR1 GTSNPN, CDR2 SVGIG (reference sequence). In DNA, the CDR3 is TGTGCCTGCCGGGGCCCTACTGGAAACACCATATATTTT. It specifies CACRGPTGNTIYF.

This clonotype was counted between two and nine times. This rearrangement joins TRBV25-1 to TRBJ1-2; D is unresolved. The V end was cut by 10 bases, the J end by 4 bases, with 19 bases between. The CDR3 loop spans 14 amino acids. Germline V gives CDR1 MGHDK, CDR2 SYGVNS. Written as DNA, the CDR3 is TGTGCCACCTCCGGGGAGGGAAGGACCTATGGCTACACCTTC. Its protein is CATSGEGRTYGYTF.